This is a list of T cell receptor beta chains from one sample in a study of identical twins. MiXCR, run by TCRdb on the 5' RACE reads, gives a single entry per CDR3 protein. In the table there are about 690,000 distinct CDR3 sequences, around 6% of which are singletons. Sample: naive T cells sorted from blood. All receptors derive from a man between 18 and 35 years old in good health. Both conserved end residues are part of each CDR3. A D gene is named only where the DNA matches it firmly. Only some rows state a clone size, as once, few, many or a class for expanded clones.

J gene: TRBJ2-1
CDR3 length: 16
V gene: TRBV4-2
D gene: TRBD1
clone size: -
CDR3 protein: CASSQVSDRGQNEQFF
CDR3 DNA: TGTGCCAGCAGCCAAGTATCGGACAGGGGGCAAAATGAGCAGTTCTTC

J gene: TRBJ1-5
CDR3 length: 16
V gene: TRBV15
D gene: TRBD1
clone size: many
CDR3 protein: CATSRGWDRIDQPQHF
CDR3 DNA: TGTGCCACCAGCAGAGGGTGGGACAGAATAGATCAGCCCCAGCATTTT

J gene: TRBJ2-3
CDR3 length: 16
V gene: TRBV5-5
D gene: TRBD1
clone size: many
CDR3 protein: CASSHDGQDPHGTQYF
CDR3 DNA: TGTGCCAGCAGCCACGACGGACAGGACCCACATGGGACGCAGTATTTT

J gene: TRBJ2-5
CDR3 length: 13
V gene: TRBV30
D gene: -
clone size: few
CDR3 protein: CAWCRPTQETQYF
CDR3 DNA: TGTGCCTGGTGTCGGCCGACCCAAGAGACCCAGTACTTC

J gene: TRBJ1-1
CDR3 length: 16
V gene: TRBV6-1
D gene: TRBD1
clone size: -
CDR3 protein: CASSGARGQLIPEAFF
CDR3 DNA: TGTGCCAGCAGCGGAGCGAGGGGACAGCTCATTCCTGAAGCTTTCTTT

J gene: TRBJ2-1
CDR3 length: 17
V gene: TRBV14
D gene: TRBD2
clone size: -
CDR3 protein: CASSQVDWRESVMEQFF
CDR3 DNA: TGTGCCAGCAGCCAAGTAGATTGGCGGGAGAGTGTCATGGAGCAGTTCTTC

J gene: TRBJ1-4
CDR3 length: 10
V gene: TRBV29-1
D gene: -
clone size: many
CDR3 protein: CSAGNEKLFF
CDR3 DNA: TGCAGCGCAGGAAATGAAAAACTGTTTTTT

J gene: TRBJ2-1
CDR3 length: 16
V gene: TRBV30
D gene: TRBD2
clone size: -
CDR3 protein: CACLSGRRKAYNEQFF
CDR3 DNA: TGTGCCTGCCTTAGCGGGAGGCGGAAAGCCTACAATGAGCAGTTCTTC

J gene: TRBJ2-1
CDR3 length: 14
V gene: TRBV12-3/TRBV12-4
D gene: -
clone size: many
CDR3 protein: CASSGTPGVNEQFF
CDR3 DNA: TGTGCCAGCTCTGGGACCCCGGGGGTCAATGAGCAGTTCTTC

J gene: TRBJ1-4
CDR3 length: 16
V gene: TRBV5-6
D gene: -
clone size: few
CDR3 protein: CASSLFDRATNEKLFF
CDR3 DNA: TGTGCCAGCAGCTTGTTCGACAGAGCAACTAATGAAAAACTGTTTTTT

J gene: TRBJ1-5
CDR3 length: 16
V gene: TRBV10-3
D gene: -
clone size: many
CDR3 protein: CAISDVGGLSNQPQHF
CDR3 DNA: TGTGCCATCAGTGATGTGGGGGGCCTAAGCAATCAGCCCCAGCATTTT

J gene: TRBJ1-3
CDR3 length: 13
V gene: TRBV20-1
D gene: -
clone size: few
CDR3 protein: CSAREGREDTIYF
CDR3 DNA: TGCAGTGCTAGAGAGGGCAGGGAGGACACCATATATTTT

J gene: TRBJ1-1
CDR3 length: 12
V gene: TRBV12-3/TRBV12-4
D gene: -
clone size: many
CDR3 protein: CASRNQNTEAFF
CDR3 DNA: TGTGCCAGCAGAAACCAGAACACTGAAGCTTTCTTT

J gene: TRBJ1-3
CDR3 length: 12
V gene: TRBV29-1
D gene: -
clone size: -
CDR3 protein: CSVAGAGNTIYF
CDR3 DNA: TGCAGCGTTGCGGGGGCTGGAAACACCATATATTTT

J gene: TRBJ2-1
CDR3 length: 17
V gene: TRBV7-8
D gene: TRBD2
clone size: -
CDR3 protein: CASSLARMGLAVNEQFF
CDR3 DNA: TGTGCCAGCAGCTTAGCGCGAATGGGACTAGCTGTCAATGAGCAGTTCTTC

J gene: TRBJ2-1
CDR3 length: 16
V gene: TRBV15
D gene: TRBD2
clone size: many
CDR3 protein: CATSRSQTGTSGAPVF
CDR3 DNA: TGTGCCACCAGCAGATCCCAGACCGGGACTAGCGGTGCCCCGGTCTTC

J gene: TRBJ2-4
CDR3 length: 14
V gene: TRBV27
D gene: TRBD2
clone size: -
CDR3 protein: CASALGGTKNIQYF
CDR3 DNA: TGTGCCAGCGCCTTGGGAGGGACCAAAAACATTCAGTACTTC

J gene: TRBJ2-1
CDR3 length: 13
V gene: TRBV11-3
D gene: -
clone size: -
CDR3 protein: CASREAWVNEQFF
CDR3 DNA: TGTGCCAGCAGGGAGGCCTGGGTTAATGAGCAGTTCTTC

J gene: TRBJ2-6
CDR3 length: 17
V gene: TRBV4-3
D gene: -
clone size: -
CDR3 protein: CASSQDGGADGANVLTF
CDR3 DNA: TGCGCCAGCAGCCAAGACGGGGGCGCGGACGGGGCCAACGTCCTGACTTTC

J gene: TRBJ1-4
CDR3 length: 13
V gene: TRBV12-3/TRBV12-4
D gene: TRBD1
clone size: -
CDR3 protein: CASRRQGDEKLFF
CDR3 DNA: TGTGCCAGCCGAAGACAGGGAGATGAAAAACTGTTTTTT

J gene: TRBJ2-1
CDR3 length: 16
V gene: TRBV7-2
D gene: TRBD2
clone size: many
CDR3 protein: CASSLLAGGPYNEQFF
CDR3 DNA: TGTGCCAGCAGCCTCCTAGCGGGAGGACCCTACAATGAGCAGTTCTTC

J gene: TRBJ1-2
CDR3 length: 18
V gene: TRBV6-1
D gene: TRBD1
clone size: few
CDR3 protein: CASSKPDQRQGIGYGYTF
CDR3 DNA: TGTGCCAGCAGTAAGCCCGACCAAAGACAGGGGATCGGCTATGGCTACACCTTC

J gene: TRBJ2-7
CDR3 length: 15
V gene: TRBV3-1
D gene: TRBD1
clone size: few
CDR3 protein: CASSQDRVYSYEQYF
CDR3 DNA: TGTGCCAGCAGCCAGGACAGGGTGTACTCCTACGAGCAGTACTTC

J gene: TRBJ2-2
CDR3 length: 13
V gene: TRBV7-2
D gene: -
clone size: many
CDR3 protein: CASSTDLTGELFF
CDR3 DNA: TGTGCCAGCAGCACGGACCTGACCGGGGAGCTGTTTTTT